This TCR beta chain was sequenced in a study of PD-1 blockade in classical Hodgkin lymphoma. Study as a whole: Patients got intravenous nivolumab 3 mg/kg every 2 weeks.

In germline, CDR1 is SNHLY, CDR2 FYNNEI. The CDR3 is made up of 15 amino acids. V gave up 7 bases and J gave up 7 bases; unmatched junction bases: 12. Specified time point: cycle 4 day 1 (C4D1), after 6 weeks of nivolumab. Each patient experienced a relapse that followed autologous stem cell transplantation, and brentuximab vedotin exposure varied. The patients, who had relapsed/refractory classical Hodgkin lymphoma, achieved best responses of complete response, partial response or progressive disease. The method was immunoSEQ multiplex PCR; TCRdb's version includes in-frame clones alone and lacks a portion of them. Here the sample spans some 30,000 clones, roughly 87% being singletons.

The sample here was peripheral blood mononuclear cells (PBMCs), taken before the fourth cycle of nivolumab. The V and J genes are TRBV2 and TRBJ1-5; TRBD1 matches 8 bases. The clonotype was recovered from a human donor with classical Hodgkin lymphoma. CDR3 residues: CASIADQGAGQPQHF. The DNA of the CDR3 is TGTGCCAGCATTGCCGATCAGGGGGCGGGACAGCCCCAGCATTTT. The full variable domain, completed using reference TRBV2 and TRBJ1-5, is EPEVTQTPSHQVTQMGQEVILRCVPISNHLYFYWYRQILGQKVEFLVSFYNNEISEKSEIFDDQFSVERPDGSNFTLKIRSTKLEDSAMYFCASIADQGAGQPQHFGDGTRLSIL.